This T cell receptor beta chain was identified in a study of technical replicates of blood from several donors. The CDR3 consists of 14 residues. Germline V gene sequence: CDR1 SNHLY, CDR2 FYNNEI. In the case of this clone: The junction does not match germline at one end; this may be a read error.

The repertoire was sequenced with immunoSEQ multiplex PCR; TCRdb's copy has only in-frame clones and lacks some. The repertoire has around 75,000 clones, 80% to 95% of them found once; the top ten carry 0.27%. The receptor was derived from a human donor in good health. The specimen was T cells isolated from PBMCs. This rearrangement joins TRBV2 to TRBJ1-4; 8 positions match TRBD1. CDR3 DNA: TGTGCCAGCAGTGTTACTGGACAGGGCGGTATCCTCTATTTT. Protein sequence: CASSVTGQGGILYF.